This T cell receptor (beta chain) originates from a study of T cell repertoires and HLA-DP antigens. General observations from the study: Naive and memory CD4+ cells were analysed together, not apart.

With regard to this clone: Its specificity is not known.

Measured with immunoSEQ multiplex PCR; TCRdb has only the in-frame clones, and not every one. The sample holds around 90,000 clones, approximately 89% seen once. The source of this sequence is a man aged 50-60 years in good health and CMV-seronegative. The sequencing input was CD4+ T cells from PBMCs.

The chain's CDR3 is CASSQGLAGAYEQYF. DNA for the CDR3: TGCGCCAGCAGCCAGGGACTAGCGGGAGCCTACGAGCAGTACTTC. The chain combines TRBV4-3 with TRBJ2-7, with 14 positions matching TRBD2. Germline V CDR1 and CDR2: LGHNA, YSLEER. Germline trimming cut 3 bases from V and 2 bases from J; bases unmatched to any gene: 0. The CDR3 sequence is 15 residues long.